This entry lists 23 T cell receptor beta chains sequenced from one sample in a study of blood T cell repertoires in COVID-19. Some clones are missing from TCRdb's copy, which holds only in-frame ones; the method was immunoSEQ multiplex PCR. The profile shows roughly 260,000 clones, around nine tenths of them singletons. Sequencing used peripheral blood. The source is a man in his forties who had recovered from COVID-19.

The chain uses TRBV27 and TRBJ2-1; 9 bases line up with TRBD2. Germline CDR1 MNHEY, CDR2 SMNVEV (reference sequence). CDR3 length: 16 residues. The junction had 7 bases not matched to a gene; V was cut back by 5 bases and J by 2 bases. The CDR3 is CASSMSRLAAYNEQFF. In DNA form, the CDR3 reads TGTGCCAGCAGTATGAGCCGACTAGCGGCCTACAATGAGCAGTTCTTC.

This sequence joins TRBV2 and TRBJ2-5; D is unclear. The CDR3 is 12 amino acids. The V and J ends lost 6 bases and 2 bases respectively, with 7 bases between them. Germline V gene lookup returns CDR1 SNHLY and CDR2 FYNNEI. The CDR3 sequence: CASSPTQETQYF. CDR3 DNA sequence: TGTGCCAGCAGCCCAACACAAGAGACCCAGTACTTC.

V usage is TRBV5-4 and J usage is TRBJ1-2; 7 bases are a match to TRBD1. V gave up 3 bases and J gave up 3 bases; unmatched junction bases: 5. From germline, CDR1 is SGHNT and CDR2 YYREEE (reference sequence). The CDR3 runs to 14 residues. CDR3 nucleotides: TGTGCCAGCAGCTCGCTCGGACAGGACTATGGCTACACCTTC. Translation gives CASSSLGQDYGYTF.

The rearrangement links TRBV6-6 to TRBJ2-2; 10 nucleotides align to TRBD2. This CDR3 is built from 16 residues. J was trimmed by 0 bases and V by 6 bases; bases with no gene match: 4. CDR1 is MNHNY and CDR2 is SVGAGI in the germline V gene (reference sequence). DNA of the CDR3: TGTGCCAGCAGCAGGACTAGCGGCGCGAACACCGGGGAGCTGTTTTTT. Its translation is CASSRTSGANTGELFF.

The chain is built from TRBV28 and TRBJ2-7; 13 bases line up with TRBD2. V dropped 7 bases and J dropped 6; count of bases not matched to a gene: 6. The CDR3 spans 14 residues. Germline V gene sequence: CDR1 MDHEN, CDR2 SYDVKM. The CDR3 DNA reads TGTGCCAGCAACGGACTAGCGGGAGCAGGCGAGCAGTACTTC. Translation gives CASNGLAGAGEQYF.

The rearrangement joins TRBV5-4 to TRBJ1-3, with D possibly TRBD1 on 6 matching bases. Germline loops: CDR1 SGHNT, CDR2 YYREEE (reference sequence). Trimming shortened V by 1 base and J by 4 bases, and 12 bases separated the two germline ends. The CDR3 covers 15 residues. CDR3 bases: TGTGCCAGCAGCTTGAAGGGGGGGCCGGGAAACACCATATATTTT. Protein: CASSLKGGPGNTIYF.

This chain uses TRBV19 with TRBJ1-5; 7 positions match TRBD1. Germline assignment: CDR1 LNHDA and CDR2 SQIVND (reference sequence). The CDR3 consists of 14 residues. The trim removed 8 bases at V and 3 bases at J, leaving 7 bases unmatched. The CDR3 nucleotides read TGTGCCAGTCGAGACAGGGTCTTCAATCAGCCCCAGCATTTT. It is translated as CASRDRVFNQPQHF.

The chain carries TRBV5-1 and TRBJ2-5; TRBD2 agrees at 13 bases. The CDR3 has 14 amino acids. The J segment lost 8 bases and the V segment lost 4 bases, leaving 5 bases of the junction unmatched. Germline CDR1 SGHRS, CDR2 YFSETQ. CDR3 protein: CASSIGTSGKTQYF. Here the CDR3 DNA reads TGCGCCAGCAGCATTGGGACTAGCGGGAAAACCCAGTACTTC.

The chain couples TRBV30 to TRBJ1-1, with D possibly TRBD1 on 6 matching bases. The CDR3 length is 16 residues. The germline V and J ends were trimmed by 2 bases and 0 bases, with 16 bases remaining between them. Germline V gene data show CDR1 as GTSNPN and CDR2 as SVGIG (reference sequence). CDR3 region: CAWSPFGGAMNTEAFF. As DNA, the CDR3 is TGTGCCTGGAGTCCCTTCGGGGGGGCGATGAACACTGAAGCTTTCTTT.

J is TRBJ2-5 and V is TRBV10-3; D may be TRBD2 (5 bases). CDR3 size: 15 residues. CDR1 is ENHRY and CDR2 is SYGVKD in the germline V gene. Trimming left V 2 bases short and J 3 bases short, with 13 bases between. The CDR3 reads CAISEPFGLEETQYF. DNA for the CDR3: TGTGCCATCAGTGAGCCCTTTGGACTTGAAGAGACCCAGTACTTC.

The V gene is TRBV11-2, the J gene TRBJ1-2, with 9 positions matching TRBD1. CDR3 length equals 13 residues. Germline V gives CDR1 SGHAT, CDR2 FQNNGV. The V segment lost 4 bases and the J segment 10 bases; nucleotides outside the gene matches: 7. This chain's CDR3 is CASSSTQGAHYTF. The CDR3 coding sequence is TGTGCCAGCAGCTCAACACAGGGGGCTCACTACACCTTC.

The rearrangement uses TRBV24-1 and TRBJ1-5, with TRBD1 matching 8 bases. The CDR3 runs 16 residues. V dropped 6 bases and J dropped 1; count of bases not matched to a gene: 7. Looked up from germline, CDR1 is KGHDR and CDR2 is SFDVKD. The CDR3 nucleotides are TGTGCCACCAGTTCGGGTGGGACAGGAAGCAATCAGCCCCAGCATTTT. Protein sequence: CATSSGGTGSNQPQHF.

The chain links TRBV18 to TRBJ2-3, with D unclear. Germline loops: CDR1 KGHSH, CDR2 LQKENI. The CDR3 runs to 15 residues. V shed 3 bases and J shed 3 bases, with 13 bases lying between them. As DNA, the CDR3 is TGTGCCAGCTCACCGTCACTCCTACTTACAGATACGCAGTATTTT. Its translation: CASSPSLLLTDTQYF.

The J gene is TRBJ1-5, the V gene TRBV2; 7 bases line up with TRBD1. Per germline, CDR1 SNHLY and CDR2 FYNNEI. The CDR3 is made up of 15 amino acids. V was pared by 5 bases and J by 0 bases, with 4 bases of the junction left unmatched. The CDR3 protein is CASSTRQGSNQPQHF. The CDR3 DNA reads TGTGCCAGCAGTACTCGACAGGGTAGCAATCAGCCCCAGCATTTT.

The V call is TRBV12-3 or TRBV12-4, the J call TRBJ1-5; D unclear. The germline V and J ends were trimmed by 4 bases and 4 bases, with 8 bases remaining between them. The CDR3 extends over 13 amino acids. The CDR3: CASSSTQNQPQHF. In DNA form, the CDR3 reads TGTGCCAGCAGTTCGACACAGAATCAGCCCCAGCATTTT.

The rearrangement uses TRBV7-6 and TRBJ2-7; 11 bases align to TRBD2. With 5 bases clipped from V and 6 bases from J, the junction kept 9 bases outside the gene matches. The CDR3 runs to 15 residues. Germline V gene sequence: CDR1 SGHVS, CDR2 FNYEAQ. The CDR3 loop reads CASSRTSGSLGEQYF. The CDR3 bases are TGTGCCAGCAGCCGAACTAGCGGGAGTTTAGGCGAGCAGTACTTC.

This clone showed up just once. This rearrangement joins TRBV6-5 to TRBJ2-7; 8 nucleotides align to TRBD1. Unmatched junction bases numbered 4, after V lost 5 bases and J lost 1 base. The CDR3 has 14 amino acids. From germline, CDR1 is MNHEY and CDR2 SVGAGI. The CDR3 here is CASSNDRGSYEQYF. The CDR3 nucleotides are TGTGCCAGCAGTAACGACAGGGGATCCTACGAGCAGTACTTC.

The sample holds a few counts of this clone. CDR3 nucleotides: TGCAGCGTTGAACGGTCAGGGGGACAGGGTGGAACCCAGTACTTC. Protein sequence: CSVERSGGQGGTQYF. This rearrangement joins TRBV29-1 to TRBJ2-5; 9 positions match TRBD1. This CDR3 has 15 amino acids. V lost 2 bases and J lost 8; bases outside the gene matches: 12. Germline lookup yields CDR1 SQVTM and CDR2 ANQGSEA.

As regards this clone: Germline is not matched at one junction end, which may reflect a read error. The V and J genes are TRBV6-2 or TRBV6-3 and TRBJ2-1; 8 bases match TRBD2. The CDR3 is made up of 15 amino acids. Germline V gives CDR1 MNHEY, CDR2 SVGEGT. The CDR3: CASSLTSGSPNGQFF. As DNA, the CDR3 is TGTGCCAGCAGTTTAACTAGCGGATCACCCAATGGGCAGTTCTTC.

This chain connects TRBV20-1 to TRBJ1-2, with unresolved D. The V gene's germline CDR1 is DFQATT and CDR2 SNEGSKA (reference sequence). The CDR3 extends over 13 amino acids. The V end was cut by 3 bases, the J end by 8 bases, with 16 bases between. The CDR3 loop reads CSASREPVSGYTF. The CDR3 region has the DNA TGCAGTGCTAGTCGGGAACCAGTGAGCGGCTACACCTTC.

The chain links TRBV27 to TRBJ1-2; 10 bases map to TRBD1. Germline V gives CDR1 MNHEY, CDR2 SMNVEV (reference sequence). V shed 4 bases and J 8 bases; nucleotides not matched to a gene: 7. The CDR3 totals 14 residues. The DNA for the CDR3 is TGTGCCAGCAGTTCCCGACAGGGGGCAGGGGGCTACACCTTC. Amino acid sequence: CASSSRQGAGGYTF.

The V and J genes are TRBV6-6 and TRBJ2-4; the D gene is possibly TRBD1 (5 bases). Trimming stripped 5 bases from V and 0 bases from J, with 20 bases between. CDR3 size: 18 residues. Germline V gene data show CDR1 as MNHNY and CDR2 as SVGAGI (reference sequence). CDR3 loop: CASSPRTPLRGAKNIQYF. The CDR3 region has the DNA TGTGCCAGCAGTCCCCGGACACCCCTGAGAGGAGCCAAAAACATTCAGTACTTC.

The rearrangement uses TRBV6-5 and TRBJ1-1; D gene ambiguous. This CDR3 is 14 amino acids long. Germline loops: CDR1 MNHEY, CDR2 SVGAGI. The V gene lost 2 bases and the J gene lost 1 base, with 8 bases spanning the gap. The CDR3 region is CASSYTTSNTEAFF. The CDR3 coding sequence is TGTGCCAGCAGTTACACGACTTCGAACACTGAAGCTTTCTTT.